Listed below are T cell receptor beta chains from one sample, sequenced in a study of memory CD4+ T cells and cytomegalovirus serostatus. Libraries were prepared by immunoSEQ multiplex PCR; TCRdb keeps only in-frame clonotypes and omits some of them. The sample yields approximately 70,000 clones, about 75% seen once. Sequencing was done on a sample of memory CD4+ T cells from blood. The receptor set was obtained from an adult in good health and CMV-seropositive. CDR3s include the opening cysteine and the closing phenylalanine or tryptophan. The order of the fields is D gene, CDR3 length, V gene, J gene, CDR3 protein. A D gene is named only where the DNA matches it firmly.

D gene: TRBD1; CDR3 length: 14; V gene: TRBV6-6; J gene: TRBJ2-5; CDR3 protein: CASTRTGVQETQYF
D gene: .; CDR3 length: 12; V gene: TRBV18; J gene: TRBJ2-1; CDR3 protein: CASSPQYNEQFF
D gene: .; CDR3 length: 15; V gene: TRBV5-5; J gene: TRBJ1-2; CDR3 protein: CASSQRIGANYGYTF
D gene: TRBD1; CDR3 length: 14; V gene: TRBV28; J gene: TRBJ1-2; CDR3 protein: CASRVRGQNYGYTF
D gene: .; CDR3 length: 14; V gene: TRBV30; J gene: TRBJ2-6; CDR3 protein: CAWILNSGANVLTF
D gene: .; CDR3 length: 14; V gene: TRBV5-4; J gene: TRBJ2-5; CDR3 protein: CASSLDWGAKTQYF
D gene: .; CDR3 length: 15; V gene: TRBV27; J gene: TRBJ1-1; CDR3 protein: CASSALLGGYTEAFF
D gene: .; CDR3 length: 18; V gene: TRBV14; J gene: TRBJ1-4; CDR3 protein: CASSQDRGAFQTDEKLFF
D gene: .; CDR3 length: 13; V gene: TRBV30; J gene: TRBJ1-1; CDR3 protein: CAWSGGADTEAFF
D gene: .; CDR3 length: 13; V gene: TRBV11-2; J gene: TRBJ2-1; CDR3 protein: CASSLAGPHEQFF
D gene: .; CDR3 length: 14; V gene: TRBV6-1; J gene: TRBJ1-6; CDR3 protein: CASSGRSYNSPLHF
D gene: TRBD2; CDR3 length: 14; V gene: TRBV19; J gene: TRBJ2-5; CDR3 protein: CASSIALARETQYF
D gene: TRBD1; CDR3 length: 15; V gene: TRBV4-3; J gene: TRBJ1-5; CDR3 protein: CASSQWTGGGQPQHF
D gene: TRBD2; CDR3 length: 15; V gene: TRBV2; J gene: TRBJ2-3; CDR3 protein: CATSSGGASTDTQYF
D gene: .; CDR3 length: 15; V gene: TRBV9; J gene: TRBJ2-5; CDR3 protein: CASSVNWLGQETQYF
D gene: TRBD1; CDR3 length: 17; V gene: TRBV5-8; J gene: TRBJ1-5; CDR3 protein: CASGDRGRRGSNQPQHF
D gene: .; CDR3 length: 11; V gene: TRBV20-1; J gene: TRBJ1-4; CDR3 protein: CSPRLNEKLFF
D gene: .; CDR3 length: 13; V gene: TRBV5-1; J gene: TRBJ2-2; CDR3 protein: CASSLDRTGELFF
D gene: TRBD2; CDR3 length: 13; V gene: TRBV5-4; J gene: TRBJ2-7; CDR3 protein: CASSLSGGYEQYF
D gene: .; CDR3 length: 14; V gene: TRBV9; J gene: TRBJ2-2; CDR3 protein: CASRRGGNPGELFF
D gene: .; CDR3 length: 12; V gene: TRBV12-5; J gene: TRBJ1-1; CDR3 protein: CASALAGIEAFF
D gene: .; CDR3 length: 16; V gene: TRBV5-4; J gene: TRBJ2-5; CDR3 protein: CASSLGGVSGTETQYF
D gene: .; CDR3 length: 15; V gene: TRBV6-1; J gene: TRBJ2-3; CDR3 protein: CASSEALSYTDTQYF
D gene: .; CDR3 length: 11; V gene: TRBV21-1; J gene: TRBJ1-1; CDR3 protein: CASSRNTEAFF
D gene: .; CDR3 length: 13; V gene: TRBV28; J gene: TRBJ2-7; CDR3 protein: CASSRTSPNEQYF
D gene: TRBD1; CDR3 length: 15; V gene: TRBV6-1; J gene: TRBJ1-1; CDR3 protein: CASSLTRGLNTEAFF
D gene: TRBD2; CDR3 length: 15; V gene: TRBV4-3; J gene: TRBJ2-4; CDR3 protein: CASSQNLAGYDIQYF
D gene: .; CDR3 length: 15; V gene: TRBV6-5; J gene: TRBJ1-5; CDR3 protein: CASSPSPGDNQPQHF
D gene: .; CDR3 length: 14; V gene: TRBV19; J gene: TRBJ2-4; CDR3 protein: CASSPDGAKNIQYF
D gene: .; CDR3 length: 14; V gene: TRBV19; J gene: TRBJ2-5; CDR3 protein: CASSISPSQETQYF
D gene: TRBD1; CDR3 length: 16; V gene: TRBV6-6; J gene: TRBJ2-5; CDR3 protein: CASSSSGTEYQETQYF
D gene: .; CDR3 length: 13; V gene: TRBV7-2; J gene: TRBJ1-2; CDR3 protein: CASSVDRLYGYTF